The clone carrying this T cell receptor (beta chain) appeared many times. Its antigen is not identified. The data were obtained in a study of T cell repertoires in cytomegalovirus infection. Study-level background: Shared public TCR beta signatures pointed to both CMV infection and a matching HLA type. Study-wide findings and caveats: Totalled public TCR beta family frequency picked out people who carried CMV plus the relevant HLA. HLA-C-restricted CMV-specific TCR beta clonotypes prevailed in the ex vivo response.

CDR1 and CDR2 from the germline V gene are SGHTA and FQGNSA. Trimming shortened V by 5 bases and J by 7 bases, and 9 bases separated the two germline ends. This CDR3 comprises 11 residues. From the reads, TCRdb called clonotypes with MiXCR, one entry per CDR3 protein. The sample has hundreds of thousands of distinct CDR3 sequences; 9% to 9.5% are singletons. This clonotype was sampled from a human donor in good health (CMV status not recorded). Some clones in this sample may be carry-over from other donors' samples. Material for sequencing was PBMCs. The rearrangement joins TRBV7-2 to TRBJ2-7, with D uncertain. The CDR3 DNA reads TGTGCCAGCAGCGAGCAAAGGGAGCAGTACTTC. Residues: CASSEQREQYF.